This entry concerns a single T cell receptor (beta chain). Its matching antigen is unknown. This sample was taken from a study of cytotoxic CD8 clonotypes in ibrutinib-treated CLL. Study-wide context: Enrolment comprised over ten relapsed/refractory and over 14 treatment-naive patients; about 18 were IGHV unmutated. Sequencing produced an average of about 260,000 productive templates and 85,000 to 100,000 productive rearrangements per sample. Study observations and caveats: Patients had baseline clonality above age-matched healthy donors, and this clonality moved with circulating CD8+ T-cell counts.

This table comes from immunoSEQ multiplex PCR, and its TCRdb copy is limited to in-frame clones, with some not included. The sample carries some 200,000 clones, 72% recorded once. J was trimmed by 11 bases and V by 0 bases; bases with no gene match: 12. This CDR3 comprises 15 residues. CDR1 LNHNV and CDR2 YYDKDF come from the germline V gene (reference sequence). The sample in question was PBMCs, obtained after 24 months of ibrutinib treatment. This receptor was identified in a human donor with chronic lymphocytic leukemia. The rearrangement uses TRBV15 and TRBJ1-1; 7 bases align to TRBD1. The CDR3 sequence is CATSRDPLRGRKAFF. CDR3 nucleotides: TGTGCCACCAGCAGAGATCCTTTGAGGGGGCGAAAGGCTTTCTTT. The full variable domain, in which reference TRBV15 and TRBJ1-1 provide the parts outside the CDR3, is DAMVIQNPRYQVTQFGKPVTLSCSQTLNHNVMYWYQQKSSQAPKLLFHYYDKDFNNEADTPDNFQSRRPNTSFCFLDIRSPGLGDTAMYLCATSRDPLRGRKAFFGQGTRLTVV.